Sequencing of this T cell receptor beta chain was carried out in a study of blood T cell repertoires in COVID-19. Whole-study context: Both acute and convalescent COVID-19 samples were obtained from the United States, Italy and Spain. In each case, the material was cDNA or gDNA derived from T cells, B-cell-depleted T cells, or PBMCs.

The table came from immunoSEQ multiplex PCR; TCRdb's copy has only in-frame clones and leaves some out. The table shows 88,000 or so clones, with over 75% occurring only once. The CDR3 contains 15 residues. Trimming removed 3 bases from V and 0 bases from J, with 10 bases in between. Germline CDR1 and CDR2: SGDLS and YYNGEE. This clonotype originated in a man between 60 and 75 years old with acute or convalescent COVID-19. Sequenced: peripheral blood. The chain has TRBV9 and TRBJ1-3; the D gene is possibly TRBD1 (6 bases). In DNA, the CDR3 is TGTGCCAGCAGCGACCTGGACAGCTCTGGAAACACCATATATTTT. It yields the protein CASSDLDSSGNTIYF. The complete variable domain, with remaining parts taken from reference TRBV9 and TRBJ1-3, reads DSGVTQTPKHLITATGQRVTLRCSPRSGDLSVYWYQQSLDQGLQFLIQYYNGEERAKGNILERFSAQQFPDLHSELNLSSLELGDSALYFCASSDLDSSGNTIYFGEGSWLTVV.